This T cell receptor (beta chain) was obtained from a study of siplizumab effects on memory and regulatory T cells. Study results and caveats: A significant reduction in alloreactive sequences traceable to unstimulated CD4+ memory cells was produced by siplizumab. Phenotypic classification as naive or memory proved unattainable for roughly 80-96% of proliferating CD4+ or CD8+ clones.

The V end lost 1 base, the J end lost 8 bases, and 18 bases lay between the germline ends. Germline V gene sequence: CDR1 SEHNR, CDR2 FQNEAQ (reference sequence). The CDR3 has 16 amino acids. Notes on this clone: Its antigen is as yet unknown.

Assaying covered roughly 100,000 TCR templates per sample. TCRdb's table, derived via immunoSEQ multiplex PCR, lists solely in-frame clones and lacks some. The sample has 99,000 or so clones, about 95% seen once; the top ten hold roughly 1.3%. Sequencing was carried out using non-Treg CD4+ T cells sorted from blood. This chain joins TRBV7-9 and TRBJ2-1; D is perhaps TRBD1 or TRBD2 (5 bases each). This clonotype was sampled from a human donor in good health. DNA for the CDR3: TGTGCCAGCAGCTTAGTAGTAGGGGACCCACGTGATGAGCAGTTCTTC. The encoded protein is CASSLVVGDPRDEQFF.